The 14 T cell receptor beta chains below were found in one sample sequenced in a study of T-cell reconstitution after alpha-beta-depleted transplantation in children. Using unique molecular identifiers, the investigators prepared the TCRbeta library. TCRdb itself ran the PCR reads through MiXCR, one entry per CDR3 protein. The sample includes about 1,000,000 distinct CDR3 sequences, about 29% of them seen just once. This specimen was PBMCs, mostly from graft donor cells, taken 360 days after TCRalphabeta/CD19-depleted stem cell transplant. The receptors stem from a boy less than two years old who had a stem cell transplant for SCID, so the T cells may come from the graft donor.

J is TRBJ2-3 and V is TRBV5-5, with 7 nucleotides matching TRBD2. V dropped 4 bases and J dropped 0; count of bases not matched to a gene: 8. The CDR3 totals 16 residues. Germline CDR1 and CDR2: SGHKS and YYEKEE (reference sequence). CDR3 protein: CASSPPSGFSTDTQYF. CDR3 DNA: TGTGCCAGCAGCCCACCTAGCGGATTCAGCACAGATACGCAGTATTTT.

The CDR3 bases are TGTGCCAGCTCACGAGAGCGGGCCGGAAGGAATGAGCAGTTCTTC. Translated: CASSRERAGRNEQFF. This chain connects TRBV18 to TRBJ2-1; TRBD2 might be the D (6 bases). Trimming cost V 4 bases and J 7 bases, with 17 bases left between them. Germline CDR1 reads KGHSH; CDR2 reads LQKENI. This CDR3 comprises 15 residues.

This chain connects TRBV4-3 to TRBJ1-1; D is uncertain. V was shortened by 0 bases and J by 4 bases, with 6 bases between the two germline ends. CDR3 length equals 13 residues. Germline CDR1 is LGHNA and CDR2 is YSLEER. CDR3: CASSQDFGTEAFF. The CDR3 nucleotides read TGCGCCAGCAGCCAAGACTTCGGCACTGAAGCTTTCTTT.

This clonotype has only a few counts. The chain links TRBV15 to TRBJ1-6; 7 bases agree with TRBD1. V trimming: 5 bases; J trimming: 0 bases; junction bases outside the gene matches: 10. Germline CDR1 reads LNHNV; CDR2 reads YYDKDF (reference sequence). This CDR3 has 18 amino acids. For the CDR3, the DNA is TGTGCCACCAGCTTCGCGCGGGACAGAAGCTCCTATAATTCACCCCTCCACTTT. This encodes CATSFARDRSSYNSPLHF.

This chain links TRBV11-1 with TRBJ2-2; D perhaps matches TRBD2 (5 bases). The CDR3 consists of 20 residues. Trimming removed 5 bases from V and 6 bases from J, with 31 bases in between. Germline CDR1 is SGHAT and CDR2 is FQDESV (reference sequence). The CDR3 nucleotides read TGTGCCAGCAGCACTATCCTAACCCTTTCCGCAGGAGGAAGGGCCGGGGAGCTGTTTTTT. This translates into CASSTILTLSAGGRAGELFF. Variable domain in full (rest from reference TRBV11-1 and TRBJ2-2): EAEVAQSPRYKITEKSQAVAFWCDPISGHATLYWYRQILGQGPELLVQFQDESVVDDSQLPKDRFSAERLKGVDSTLKIQPAELGDSAMYLCASSTILTLSAGGRAGELFFGEGSRLTVL.

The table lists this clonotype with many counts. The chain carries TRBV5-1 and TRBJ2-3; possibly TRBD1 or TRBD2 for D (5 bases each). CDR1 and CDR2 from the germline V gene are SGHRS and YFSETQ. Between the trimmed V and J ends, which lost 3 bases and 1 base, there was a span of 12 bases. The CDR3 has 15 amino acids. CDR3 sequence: CASSSRDGGTDTQYF. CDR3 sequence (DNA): TGCGCCAGCAGCTCCAGGGACGGGGGCACAGATACGCAGTATTTT. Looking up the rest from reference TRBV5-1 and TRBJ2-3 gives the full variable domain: KAGVTQTPRYLIKTRGQQVTLSCSPISGHRSVSWYQQTPGQGLQFLFEYFSETQRNKGNFPGRFSGRQFSNSRSEMNVSTLELGDSALYLCASSSRDGGTDTQYFGPGTRLTVL.

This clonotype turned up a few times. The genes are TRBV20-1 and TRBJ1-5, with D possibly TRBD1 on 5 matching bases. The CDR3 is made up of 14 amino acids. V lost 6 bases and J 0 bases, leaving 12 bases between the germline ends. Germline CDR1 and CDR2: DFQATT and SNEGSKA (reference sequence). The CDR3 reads CSARQQNSNQPQHF. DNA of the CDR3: TGCAGTGCCAGACAGCAGAATAGCAATCAGCCCCAGCATTTT.

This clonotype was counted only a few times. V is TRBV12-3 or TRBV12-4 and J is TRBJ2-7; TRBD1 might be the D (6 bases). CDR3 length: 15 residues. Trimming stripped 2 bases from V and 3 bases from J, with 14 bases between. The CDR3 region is CASSLRHGGDYEQYF. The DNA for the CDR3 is TGTGCCAGCAGTTTAAGACATGGGGGCGACTACGAGCAGTACTTC.

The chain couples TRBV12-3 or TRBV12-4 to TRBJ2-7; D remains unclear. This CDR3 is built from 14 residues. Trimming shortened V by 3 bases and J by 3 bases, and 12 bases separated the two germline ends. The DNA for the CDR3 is TGTGCCAGCAGTTTGAGACCGCATAGCTACGAGCAGTACTTC. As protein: CASSLRPHSYEQYF.

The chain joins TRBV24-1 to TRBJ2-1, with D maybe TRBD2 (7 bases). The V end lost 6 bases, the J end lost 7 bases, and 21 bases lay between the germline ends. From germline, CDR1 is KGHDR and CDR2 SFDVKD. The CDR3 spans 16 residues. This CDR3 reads CATSTTRGGLGNEQFF. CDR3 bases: TGTGCCACCAGTACAACAAGGGGGGGTTTGGGAAATGAGCAGTTCTTC.

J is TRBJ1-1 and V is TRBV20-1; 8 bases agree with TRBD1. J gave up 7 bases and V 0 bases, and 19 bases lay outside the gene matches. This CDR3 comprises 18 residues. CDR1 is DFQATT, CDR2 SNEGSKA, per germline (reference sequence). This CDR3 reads CSARDWDRQGRIKDEAFF. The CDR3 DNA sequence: TGCAGTGCTAGAGATTGGGACCGACAGGGGAGGATTAAGGATGAAGCTTTCTTT.

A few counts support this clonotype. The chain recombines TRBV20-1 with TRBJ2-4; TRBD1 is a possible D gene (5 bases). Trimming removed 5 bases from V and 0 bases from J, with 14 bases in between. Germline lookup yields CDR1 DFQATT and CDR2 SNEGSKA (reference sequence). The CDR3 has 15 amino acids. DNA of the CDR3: TGCAGTGCTCCCCAGGTGGGGCTAGCCAAAAACATTCAGTACTTC. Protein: CSAPQVGLAKNIQYF.

DNA of the CDR3: TGTGCCAGCAGTTTAGAGGCGGGACATGGCTACACCTTC. Encoded protein: CASSLEAGHGYTF. The rearrangement links TRBV12-3 or TRBV12-4 to TRBJ1-2; D might be TRBD1 (5 bases). The CDR3 runs 13 residues. V lost 1 base to trimming and J lost 6 bases, with 9 bases between them.

CDR3 loop: CASSPDGRGQRNTEAFF. CDR3 bases: TGCGCCAGCAGCCCGGACGGTAGGGGGCAAAGGAACACTGAAGCTTTCTTT. The chain has TRBV5-1 and TRBJ1-1; 7 positions match TRBD1. The CDR3 sequence is 17 residues long. V lost 4 bases to trimming and J lost 1 base; unmatched junction nucleotides: 13. The germline CDR1 and CDR2 sequences are SGHRS and YFSETQ. Using reference TRBV5-1 and TRBJ1-1 for the parts outside the CDR3, the full variable domain is KAGVTQTPRYLIKTRGQQVTLSCSPISGHRSVSWYQQTPGQGLQFLFEYFSETQRNKGNFPGRFSGRQFSNSRSEMNVSTLELGDSALYLCASSPDGRGQRNTEAFFGQGTRLTVV.